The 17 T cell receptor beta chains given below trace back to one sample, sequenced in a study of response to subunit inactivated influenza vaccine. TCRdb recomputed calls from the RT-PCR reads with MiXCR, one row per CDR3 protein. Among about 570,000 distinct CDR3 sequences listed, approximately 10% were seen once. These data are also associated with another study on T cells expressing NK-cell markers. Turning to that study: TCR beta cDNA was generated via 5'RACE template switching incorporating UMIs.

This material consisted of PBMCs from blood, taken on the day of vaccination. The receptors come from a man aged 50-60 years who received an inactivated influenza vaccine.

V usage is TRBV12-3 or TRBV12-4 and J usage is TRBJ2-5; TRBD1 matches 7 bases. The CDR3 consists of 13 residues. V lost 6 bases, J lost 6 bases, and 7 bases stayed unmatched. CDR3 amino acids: CASSWTGQQTQYF. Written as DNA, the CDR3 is TGTGCCAGCAGCTGGACAGGCCAGCAGACCCAGTACTTC.

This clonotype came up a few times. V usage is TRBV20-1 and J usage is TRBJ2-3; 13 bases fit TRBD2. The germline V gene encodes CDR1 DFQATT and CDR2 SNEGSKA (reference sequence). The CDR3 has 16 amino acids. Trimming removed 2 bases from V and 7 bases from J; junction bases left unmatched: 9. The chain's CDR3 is CSARWVTSGGRYTQYF. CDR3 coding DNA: TGCAGTGCTAGATGGGTGACTAGCGGGGGGCGATATACGCAGTATTTT.

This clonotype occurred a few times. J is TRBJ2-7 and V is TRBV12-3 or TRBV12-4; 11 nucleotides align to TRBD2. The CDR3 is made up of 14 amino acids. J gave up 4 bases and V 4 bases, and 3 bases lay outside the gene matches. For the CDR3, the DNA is TGTGCCAGCAGTTCTAGCGGGAGGAGGTACGAGCAGTACTTC. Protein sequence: CASSSSGRRYEQYF.

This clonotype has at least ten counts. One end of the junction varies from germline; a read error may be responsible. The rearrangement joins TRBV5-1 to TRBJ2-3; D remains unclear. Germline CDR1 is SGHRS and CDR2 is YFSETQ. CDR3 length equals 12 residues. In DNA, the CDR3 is TGTGCCAGCAGCTTAGCTTCAGATACGCAGTATTTT. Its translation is CASSLASDTQYF.

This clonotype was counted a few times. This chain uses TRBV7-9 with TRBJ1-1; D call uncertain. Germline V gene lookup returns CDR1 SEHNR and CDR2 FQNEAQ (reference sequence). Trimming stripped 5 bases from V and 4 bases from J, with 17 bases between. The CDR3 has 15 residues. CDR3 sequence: CASSPRWATSTEAFF. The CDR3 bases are TGTGCCAGCAGCCCAAGGTGGGCGACGAGCACTGAAGCTTTCTTT.

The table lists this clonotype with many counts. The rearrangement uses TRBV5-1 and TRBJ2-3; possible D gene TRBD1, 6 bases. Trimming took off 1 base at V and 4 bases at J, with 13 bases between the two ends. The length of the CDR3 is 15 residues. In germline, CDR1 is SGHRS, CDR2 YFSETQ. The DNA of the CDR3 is TGCGCCAGCAGCTTGAGTACAGGGAGCCCAGATACGCAGTATTTT. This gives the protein CASSLSTGSPDTQYF.

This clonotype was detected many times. CDR3 bases: TGCAGCGTGGTACAGCACTACGAGCAGTACTTC. This translates into CSVVQHYEQYF. The genes are TRBV29-1 and TRBJ2-7; D remains ambiguous. The CDR3 is made up of 11 amino acids. Germline V lookup: CDR1 SQVTM, CDR2 ANQGSEA. Trimming shortened V by 6 bases and J by 3 bases, and 9 bases separated the two germline ends.

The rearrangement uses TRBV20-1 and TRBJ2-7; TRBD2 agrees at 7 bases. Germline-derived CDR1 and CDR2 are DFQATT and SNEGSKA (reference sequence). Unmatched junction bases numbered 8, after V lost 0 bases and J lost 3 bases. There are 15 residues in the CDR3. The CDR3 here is CSARDVIAGNYEQYF. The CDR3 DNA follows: TGCAGTGCTAGAGATGTAATAGCGGGTAACTACGAGCAGTACTTC.

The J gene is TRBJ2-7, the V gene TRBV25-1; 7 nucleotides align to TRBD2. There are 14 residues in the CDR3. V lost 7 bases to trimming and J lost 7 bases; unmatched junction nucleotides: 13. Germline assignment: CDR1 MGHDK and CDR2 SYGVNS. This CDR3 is CASIPSGRVREQYF. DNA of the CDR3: TGTGCCAGCATTCCAAGTGGGAGGGTGAGGGAGCAGTACTTC.

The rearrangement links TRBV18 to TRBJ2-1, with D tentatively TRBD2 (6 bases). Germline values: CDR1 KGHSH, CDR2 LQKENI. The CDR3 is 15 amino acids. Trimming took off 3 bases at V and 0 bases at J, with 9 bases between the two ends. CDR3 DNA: TGTGCCAGCTCACCTCGGCGGGACTCCTACAATGAGCAGTTCTTC. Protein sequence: CASSPRRDSYNEQFF.

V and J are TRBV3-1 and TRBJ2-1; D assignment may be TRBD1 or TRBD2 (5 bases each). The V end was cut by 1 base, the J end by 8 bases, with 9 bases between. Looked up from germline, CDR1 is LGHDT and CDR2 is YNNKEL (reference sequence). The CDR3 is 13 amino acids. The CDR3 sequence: CASSQVRGDEQFF. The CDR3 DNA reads TGTGCCAGCAGCCAAGTCCGGGGCGATGAGCAGTTCTTC.

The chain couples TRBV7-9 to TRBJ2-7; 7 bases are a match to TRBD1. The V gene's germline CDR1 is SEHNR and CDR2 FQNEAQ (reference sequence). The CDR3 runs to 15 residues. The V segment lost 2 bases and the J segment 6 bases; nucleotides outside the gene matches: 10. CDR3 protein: CASSLPDRVSGEQYF. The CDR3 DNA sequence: TGTGCCAGCAGCTTACCCGACAGGGTCTCAGGCGAGCAGTACTTC.

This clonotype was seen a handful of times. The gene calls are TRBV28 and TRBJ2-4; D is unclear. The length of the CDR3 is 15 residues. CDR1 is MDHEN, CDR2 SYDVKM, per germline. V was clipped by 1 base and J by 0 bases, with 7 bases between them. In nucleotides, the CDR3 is TGTGCCAGCAGTTTATCTGGGGTAGCCAAAAACATTCAGTACTTC. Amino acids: CASSLSGVAKNIQYF.

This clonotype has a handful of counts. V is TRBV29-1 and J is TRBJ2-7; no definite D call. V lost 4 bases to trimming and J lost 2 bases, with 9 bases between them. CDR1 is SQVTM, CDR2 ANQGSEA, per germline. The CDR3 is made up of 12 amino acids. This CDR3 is CSVADGAYEQYF. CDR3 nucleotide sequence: TGCAGCGTTGCAGATGGAGCCTACGAGCAGTACTTC.

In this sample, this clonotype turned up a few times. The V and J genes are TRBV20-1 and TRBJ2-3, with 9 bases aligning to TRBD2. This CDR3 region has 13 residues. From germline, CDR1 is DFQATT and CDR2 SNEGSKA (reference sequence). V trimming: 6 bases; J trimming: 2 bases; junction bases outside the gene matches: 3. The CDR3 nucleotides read TGCAGTGCCCAGCGGGAGGTCACAGATACGCAGTATTTT. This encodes CSAQREVTDTQYF.

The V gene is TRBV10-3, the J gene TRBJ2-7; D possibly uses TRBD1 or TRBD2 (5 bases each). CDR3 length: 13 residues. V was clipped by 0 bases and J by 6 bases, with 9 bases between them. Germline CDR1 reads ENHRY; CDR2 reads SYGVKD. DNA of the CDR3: TGTGCCATCAGTGAGTCCGGGACGCGCGAGCAGTACTTC. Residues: CAISESGTREQYF.

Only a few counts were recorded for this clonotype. The CDR3 DNA reads TGTGCCAGCAGCCAATGGGGGAATGAGCAGTTCTTC. Protein: CASSQWGNEQFF. This sequence joins TRBV4-2 and TRBJ2-1; D tentatively reads TRBD1 or TRBD2 (5 bases each). CDR3 length: 12 amino acids. The germline V and J ends were trimmed by 2 bases and 7 bases, with 6 bases remaining between them. Germline loops: CDR1 LGHNA, CDR2 YNFKEQ.